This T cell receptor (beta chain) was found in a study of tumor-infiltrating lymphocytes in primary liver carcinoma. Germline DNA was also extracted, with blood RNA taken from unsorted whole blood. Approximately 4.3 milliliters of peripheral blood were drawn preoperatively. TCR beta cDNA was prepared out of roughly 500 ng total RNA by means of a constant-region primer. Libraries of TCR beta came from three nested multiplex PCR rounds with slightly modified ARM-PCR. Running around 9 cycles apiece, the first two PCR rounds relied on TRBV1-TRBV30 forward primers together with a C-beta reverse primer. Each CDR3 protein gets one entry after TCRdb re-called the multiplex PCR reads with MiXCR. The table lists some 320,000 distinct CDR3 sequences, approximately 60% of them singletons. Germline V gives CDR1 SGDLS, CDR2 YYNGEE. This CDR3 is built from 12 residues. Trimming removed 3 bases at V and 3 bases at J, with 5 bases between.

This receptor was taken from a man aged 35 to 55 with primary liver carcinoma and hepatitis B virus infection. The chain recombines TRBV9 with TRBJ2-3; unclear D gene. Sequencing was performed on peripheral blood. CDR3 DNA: TGTGCCAGCAGCGACGGAACAGATACGCAGTATTTT. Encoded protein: CASSDGTDTQYF. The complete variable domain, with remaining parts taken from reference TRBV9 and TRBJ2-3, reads DSGVTQTPKHLITATGQRVTLRCSPRSGDLSVYWYQQSLDQGLQFLIQYYNGEERAKGNILERFSAQQFPDLHSELNLSSLELGDSALYFCASSDGTDTQYFGPGTRLTVL.